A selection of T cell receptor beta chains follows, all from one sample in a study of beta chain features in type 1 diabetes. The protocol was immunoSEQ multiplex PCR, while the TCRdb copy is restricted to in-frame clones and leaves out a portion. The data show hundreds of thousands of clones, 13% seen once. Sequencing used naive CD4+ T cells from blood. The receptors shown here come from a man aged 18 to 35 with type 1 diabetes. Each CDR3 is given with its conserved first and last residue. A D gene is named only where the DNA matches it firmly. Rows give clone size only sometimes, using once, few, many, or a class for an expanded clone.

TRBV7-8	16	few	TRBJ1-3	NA	TGTGCCAGCAGCCTCAACACAGGAAACACTGGAAACACCATATATTTT	CASSLNTGNTGNTIYF
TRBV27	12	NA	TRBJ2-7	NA	TGTGCTACCCAGGGATTCGTGGGGGAGCAGTACTTC	CATQGFVGEQYF
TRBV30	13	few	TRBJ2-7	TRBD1	TGTGCCTACGACCGGGACAGTGGACGAGAGCAGTACTTC	CAYDRDSGREQYF
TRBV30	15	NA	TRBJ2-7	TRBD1	TGTGCCTGGAGTGATCGGACAGGGTGCGCCTACGAGCAGTACTTC	CAWSDRTGCAYEQYF
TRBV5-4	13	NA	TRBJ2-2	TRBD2	TGTGCCAGCCACGGGAGGAGCACCGGGGAGCTGTTTTTT	CASHGRSTGELFF
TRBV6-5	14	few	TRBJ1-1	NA	TGTGCCAGCACTCGAGGCAGGGGGAACACTGAAGCTTTCTTT	CASTRGRGNTEAFF
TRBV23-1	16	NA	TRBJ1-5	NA	TGCGCCAGCAATGCGGTGGAGTCTTTTAGCAATCAGCCCCAGCATTTT	CASNAVESFSNQPQHF
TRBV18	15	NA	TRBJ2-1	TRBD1	TGTGCCAGCTCCCCCGGGACAGGGGAACACAATGAGCAGTTCTTC	CASSPGTGEHNEQFF
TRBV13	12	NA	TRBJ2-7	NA	TGTGCCAGCACCCTTAGGGCTGGCGAGCAGTACTTC	CASTLRAGEQYF
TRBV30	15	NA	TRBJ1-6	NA	TGTGCCTGGAGTGTACTTGATGCGGGTAATTCACCCCTCCACTTT	CAWSVLDAGNSPLHF
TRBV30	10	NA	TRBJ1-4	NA	TGTGCCTGGGGACAGGAAAAACTGTTTTTT	CAWGQEKLFF
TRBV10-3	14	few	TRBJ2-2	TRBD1	TGTGCCACAAACAGGGGTATGAACACCGGGGAGCTGTTTTTT	CATNRGMNTGELFF
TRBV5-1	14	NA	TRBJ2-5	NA	TGCGCCAGCAGCTTGGGACACCAACAAGAGACCCAGTACTTC	CASSLGHQQETQYF
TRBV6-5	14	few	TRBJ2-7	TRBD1	TGTGCCAGCAGTTACAAAGGGGGCACCTACGAGCAGTACTTC	CASSYKGGTYEQYF
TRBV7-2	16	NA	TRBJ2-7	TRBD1	TGTGCCAGCAGCCGGACAGGGGGCGGACAATGGGACAATCAGTACTTC	CASSRTGGGQWDNQYF
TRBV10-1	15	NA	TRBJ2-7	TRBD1	TGCGCCAGCAGTTATGGACAGGTGGGCGGCGACGAGCAGTACTTC	CASSYGQVGGDEQYF
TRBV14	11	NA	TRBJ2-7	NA	TGTGCCAGCAGCCAGGGTCACGAGCAGTACTTC	CASSQGHEQYF
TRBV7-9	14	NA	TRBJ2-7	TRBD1	TGTGCCAGCAGCACCAGGGGGATCTCCTACGAGCAGTACTTC	CASSTRGISYEQYF
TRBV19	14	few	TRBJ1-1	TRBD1	TGTGCCAGTAGTAGCACAGGGGGTACCACTGAAGCTTTCTTT	CASSSTGGTTEAFF
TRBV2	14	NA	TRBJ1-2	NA	TGTGCCAGCACCCCTGCTACACCAAACTATGGCTACACCTTC	CASTPATPNYGYTF
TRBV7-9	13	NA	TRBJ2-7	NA	TGTGCCAGCAGCTCATTGGTGGCCTACGAGCAGTACTTC	CASSSLVAYEQYF
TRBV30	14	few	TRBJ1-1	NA	TGTGCCTCCCCCCGGGGGCAGGGTGGGACTGAAGCTTTCTTT	CASPRGQGGTEAFF
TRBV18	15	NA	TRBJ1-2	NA	TGTGCCAGCTCGTCCATTGACGAGGCGGCCTATGGCTACACCTTC	CASSSIDEAAYGYTF
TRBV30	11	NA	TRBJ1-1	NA	TGTGCCTGGATACAGGCAGCTGAAGCTTTCTTT	CAWIQAAEAFF
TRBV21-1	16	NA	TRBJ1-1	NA	TGTGCCAGTAGCGAGGGACGCCAGAAGCCCAACACTGAAGCTTTCTTT	CASSEGRQKPNTEAFF
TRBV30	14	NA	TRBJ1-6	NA	TGTGCCTGGAGTGTCCGCCCGGGAAATTCACCCCTCCACTTT	CAWSVRPGNSPLHF
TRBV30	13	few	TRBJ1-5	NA	TGTGCCTGGGCCCAGAATAGCAATCAGCCCCAGCATTTT	CAWAQNSNQPQHF
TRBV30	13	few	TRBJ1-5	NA	TGTGCCTGGAGTGCCGGGGGGTATCAGCCCCAGCATTTT	CAWSAGGYQPQHF
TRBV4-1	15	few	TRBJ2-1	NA	TGCGCCAGCAGCCAACTCCAGGGGGGTAGGAATGAGCAGTTCTTC	CASSQLQGGRNEQFF
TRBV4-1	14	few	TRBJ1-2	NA	TGCGCCAGCAGCCCCTCGGGGGCGAACTATGGCTACACCTTC	CASSPSGANYGYTF
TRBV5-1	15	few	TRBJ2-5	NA	TGCGCCAGCAGCTTGGTGCCCAACTCAGAAGAGACCCAGTACTTC	CASSLVPNSEETQYF
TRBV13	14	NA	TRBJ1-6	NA	TGTGCCAGCAGCTTAGGTAGGGGAGATTCACCCCTCCACTTT	CASSLGRGDSPLHF
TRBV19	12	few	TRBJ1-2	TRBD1	TGTGCCACCTCGGGACAGGCCTATGGCTACACCTTC	CATSGQAYGYTF
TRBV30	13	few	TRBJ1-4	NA	TGTGCCTGGAGTGCCAGGGGAGGGGAAAAACTGTTTTTT	CAWSARGGEKLFF
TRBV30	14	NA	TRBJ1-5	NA	TGTGCCTGGAGTGTACGGAGGGGGAATCAGCCCCAGCATTTT	CAWSVRRGNQPQHF
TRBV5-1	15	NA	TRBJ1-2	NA	TGCGCCAGCAGCTTGGCCACCCACGGGGCCTATGGCTACACCTTC	CASSLATHGAYGYTF
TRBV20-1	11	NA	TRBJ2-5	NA	TGCAGTGCACCGTCCACGGAGACCCAGTACTTC	CSAPSTETQYF
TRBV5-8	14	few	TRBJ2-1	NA	TGTGCCAGCACTTTGATACAGAGGTGGGATGAGCAGTTCTTC	CASTLIQRWDEQFF
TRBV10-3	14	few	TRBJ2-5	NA	TGTGCCATCAGTGGGAAACTACAGGGTCGAGACCAGTACTTC	CAISGKLQGRDQYF
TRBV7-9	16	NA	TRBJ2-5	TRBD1	TGTGCCAGCAGCTCACAGACAGGGGGCGAAGGAGAGACCCAGTACTTC	CASSSQTGGEGETQYF
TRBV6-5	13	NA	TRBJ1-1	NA	TGTGCCAGCAGTTACTCGGGTGGGACTGAAGCTTTCTTT	CASSYSGGTEAFF
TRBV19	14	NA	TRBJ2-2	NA	TGTGCCAGTATCGAGGGTTCCAACACCGGGGAGCTGTTTTTT	CASIEGSNTGELFF
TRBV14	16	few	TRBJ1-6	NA	TGTGCCAGCAGCCTAACCGGACCAGGGGTTGGTTCACCCCTCCACTTT	CASSLTGPGVGSPLHF
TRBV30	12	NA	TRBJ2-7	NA	TGTGCCTGGAGTCCCGGGATCGACGAGCAGTACTTC	CAWSPGIDEQYF
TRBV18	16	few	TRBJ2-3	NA	TGTGCCAGCTCACCACTTGCAGGGAGTAGCACAGATACGCAGTATTTT	CASSPLAGSSTDTQYF
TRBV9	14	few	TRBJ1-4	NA	TGTGCCAGCTGGCCAGGATTAGGGGGAGAAAAACTGTTTTTT	CASWPGLGGEKLFF
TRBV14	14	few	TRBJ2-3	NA	TGTGCCAGCAGCCTTAGTCGGGTCACAGATACGCAGTATTTT	CASSLSRVTDTQYF
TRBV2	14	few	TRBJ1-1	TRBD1	TGTGCCAGCATCAGGGGGCTTCGGAACACTGAAGCTTTCTTT	CASIRGLRNTEAFF
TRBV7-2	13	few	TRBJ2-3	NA	TGTGCCAGCAGCTTAGTCCGAACAGATACGCAGTATTTT	CASSLVRTDTQYF
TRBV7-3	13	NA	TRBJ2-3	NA	TGTGCCAGCAGCCCTGGGGGGGCGGATACGCAGTATTTT	CASSPGGADTQYF